Below, one T cell receptor beta chain is given with its context. Which antigen it targets is not known. Base qualities are not recorded, but no much larger clone differs from it by a single base. To be included, a participant needed at least one PBMC sample from before ART initiation plus at least two post-ART samples. Every participant with HIV received treatment in the United States of America. Before DNA extraction, cryopreserved samples of 1-10 million PBMC were thawed and washed. At the time of the earliest PBMC sample for each participant with HIV, ages ranged from roughly 23 to 60 years. PBMC samples from each participant spanned 1-4 timepoints before ART initiation and 2-8 timepoints after ART initiation, with a median of 7 samples. For every participant, serial HIV viral load, CD4+ T-cell count, ART history and demographic data were obtained. Using a Qiagen kit on a QIAcube, genomic DNA was extracted from unsorted PBMC, with samples processed in batches of 12.

CDR1 is given as SGHTA and CDR2 as FQGNSA, both from the germline V gene. The germline ends are 6 bases apart after V is trimmed by 5 bases and J by 1 base. The cysteine opens and the phenylalanine closes a CDR3 of 14 amino acids. CDR3 DNA is the only sequence kept; it has 42 bases, read in frame from the first base. This entry comes from a study of long-term antiretroviral therapy in people with HIV (dated by TCRdb to 2022 to 2024). Regarding the research as a whole: Collection of the earliest samples took place about a decade ahead of the 2015 WHO recommendation for immediate ART, at a time when ART was typically delayed until CD4 counts fell. This retrospective serial study examined whether starting ART and sustained HIV suppression were associated with changes in the composition and diversity of the TRB repertoire in peripheral blood. A total of fewer than 250 cryopreserved PBMC samples came from 25 to 35 adults with confirmed HIV infection and were collected serially over a mean of about six years (range 1-12). Eleven of the 30 participants with HIV were female. Test extractions of a monoclonal T-cell line alongside approximately 36 polyclonal samples showed no cross-contamination during QIAcube processing.

Broad study findings and their caveats: Because cell numbers in pre-ART samples were limited, unsorted PBMC were profiled instead of sorted CD4+ and CD8+ T cells. At every time point, the repertoire was dominated by expanded TRB clones first identified before ART initiation, although this dominance fluctuated and, in many PLHIV, declined after ART. The samples span the years 2004 to 2017, and the ART regimens used at that time may not be as effective as current regimens. ART initiation was associated with a significant increase in TRB diversity, but diversity stayed significantly below transplant donor controls even after long-term ART. Limited PBMC availability meant only the TCR beta chain was sequenced, without alpha chain pairing. Inferences about post-ART repertoire changes were limited because no data were available on ART adherence, viral resistance or therapy changes. Narrower CDR3 length ranges were observed in HIV repertoires than in controls, and an antigen-experienced repertoire with only a slight naive shift after ART was suggested by the network structure.

Sequencing of the TRB variable region was done with the immunoSEQ hsTCRB v3.0 assay at survey level resolution. The targeted TRB sequencing depth was about 40,000-50,000 T-cell genomes per sample. An Illumina MiSeq with a v3 150-cycle kit was used to sequence the pooled TRB libraries. In the paper's pipeline: Repertoire analysis ran in R within a reproducible Nextflow workflow covering QC, data transformation and analysis. LymphoSeq2, an R package for exploring AIRR-Seq data, was used to implement the custom analyses. Four samples that yielded fewer than 5000 total TRB sequences were excluded, so that fewer than 200 HIV repertoires were analyzed. Among the 200 or so HIV repertoires that were kept, 59 were collected before ART initiation and 120 to 140 were collected after ART initiation. Each repertoire was downsampled to 5000 TRB nucleotide sequences, and summary statistics were averaged across 100 downsampling iterations. Only TRB sequences with CDR3 regions of at least seven amino acids were retained for analysis. Two measures captured diversity: a Shannon entropy-derived clonality score and the Gini coefficient. In repertoire networks, the top 5000 CDR3 amino acid sequences were linked whenever an edit distance of one separated two sequences. For TRB CDR3 amino acid sequences, GLIPH2 was used to predict antigen specificity groups and MHC restriction. To flag known associations with CMV, EBV, HIV or tissue antigens, CDR3 amino acid sequences were compared against VDJdb and McPAS-TCR. Pre-ART, post-ART and control groups were compared with Wilcoxon signed-rank tests and Holm-Bonferroni correction. TCRdb provides this immuneACCESS table in a form limited to in-frame rearrangements. Some clones are lacking; in checked studies, under half of them reflect an unresolved V gene, and why the rest are absent is not known. V and J calls and clone size are those listed in that table; D and trimming were worked out from the DNA. This sample is represented by some 30,000 clones; around nine tenths of them were singletons. Clones ranked in the top ten supply 3.6% of the sample.

The rearranged chain carries TRBV7-2 and TRBJ2-6; no D segment can be confidently identified. The material sequenced was unsorted PBMCs, taken 1.8 years after starting antiretroviral therapy. The origin of this receptor is a young woman with HIV. The DNA reads TGTGCCAGCAGCCCAACTTCTGGGGCCAACGTCCTGACTTTC. The resulting protein is CASSPTSGANVLTF.